This is a list of T cell receptor beta chains from one sample in a study of blood T cell repertoires in COVID-19. Some clones are missing from TCRdb's copy, which holds only in-frame ones; the method was immunoSEQ multiplex PCR. The sample holds 200,000 to 250,000 clones, 85% to 90% seen once. The sequenced material came from peripheral blood. Receptors originate from a young man with COVID-19, enrolled during active disease. Each CDR3 is given with its conserved first and last residue. The D gene is left open where the match is weak. The size entry is marked missing in some rows and otherwise reads once, few, many or a size class.

j_gene | d_gene | abundance | len | v_gene | CDR3aa | CDR3nt
TRBJ2-2 | - | once | 15 | TRBV11-2 | CASSLRQGGTGELFF | TGTGCCAGCAGCCTTAGACAGGGAGGTACCGGGGAGCTGTTTTTT
TRBJ2-1 | TRBD2 | - | 14 | TRBV6-5 | CASGGTRQFNEQFF | TGTGCCAGCGGCGGGACTAGACAGTTCAATGAGCAGTTCTTC
TRBJ2-7 | TRBD2 | - | 14 | TRBV5-1 | CASSGTAGEHEQYF | TGCGCCAGCAGCGGGACGGCGGGAGAACACGAGCAGTACTTC
TRBJ2-1 | - | - | 11 | TRBV18 | CASSPYSEQFF | TGTGCCAGCTCACCTTATAGTGAGCAGTTCTTC
TRBJ2-6 | - | - | 19 | TRBV4-1 | CASSPGHRDFFSGANVLTF | TGCGCCAGCAGCCCCGGACACCGCGATTTCTTCTCTGGGGCCAACGTCCTGACTTTC
TRBJ1-2 | - | - | 12 | TRBV7-2 | CASSLVSYGYTF | TGTGCCAGCAGCTTAGTCAGTTATGGCTACACCTTC
TRBJ1-3 | - | - | 17 | TRBV11-2 | CASSLLNRDAAGNTIYF | TGTGCCAGCAGCTTACTAAACAGGGACGCCGCTGGAAACACCATATATTTT
TRBJ2-5 | TRBD2 | - | 12 | TRBV12-3/TRBV12-4 | CASSLGGGTQYF | TGTGCCAGCAGCCTTGGGGGGGGGACCCAGTACTTC
TRBJ1-5 | TRBD1 | - | 15 | TRBV6-5 | CASSPGTGWNQPQHF | TGTGCCAGCAGCCCCGGGACAGGGTGGAATCAGCCCCAGCATTTT
TRBJ2-7 | TRBD1 | - | 16 | TRBV6-2/TRBV6-3 | CASSSPDRGDSYEQYF | TGTGCCAGCAGTTCCCCGGACAGGGGGGACTCCTACGAGCAGTACTTC
TRBJ1-2 | - | - | 13 | TRBV29-1 | CSVYGGLVYGYTF | TGCAGCGTCTACGGGGGACTAGTCTATGGCTACACCTTC
TRBJ2-3 | - | - | 16 | TRBV9 | CASSPRVAGVADTQYF | TGTGCCAGCAGCCCGCGGGTCGCGGGCGTCGCAGATACGCAGTATTTT
TRBJ1-4 | - | - | 14 | TRBV6-1 | CASSSGHRREKLFF | TGTGCCAGCAGTTCCGGACATCGTCGGGAAAAACTGTTTTTT
TRBJ2-3 | TRBD2 | - | 17 | TRBV24-1 | CATSDPGTSGGTDTQYF | TGTGCCACCAGTGATCCCGGGACTAGCGGGGGTACAGATACGCAGTATTTT
TRBJ2-3 | - | - | 15 | TRBV7-2 | CASSLLGAPTDTQYF | TGTGCCAGCAGCTTACTGGGGGCCCCCACAGATACGCAGTATTTT
TRBJ1-1 | - | - | 14 | TRBV19 | CATSDRGAGVGAFF | TGTGCCACGTCCGACCGGGGGGCGGGAGTAGGAGCTTTCTTT
TRBJ1-2 | TRBD1 | once | 13 | TRBV18 | CASSPDRGYGYTF | TGTGCCAGCTCACCTGACAGGGGCTATGGCTACACCTTC
TRBJ1-1 | - | - | 13 | TRBV7-2 | CASSLIEDTEAFF | TGTGCCAGCAGTCTAATTGAAGACACTGAAGCTTTCTTT
TRBJ2-3 | TRBD1 | - | 13 | TRBV15 | CATSWTGADTQYF | TGTGCCACCAGCTGGACAGGGGCAGATACGCAGTATTTT
TRBJ2-3 | - | - | 15 | TRBV5-1 | CASSLRESRTDTQYF | TGCGCCAGCAGCTTACGGGAGTCTCGCACAGATACGCAGTATTTT
TRBJ1-6 | - | - | 13 | TRBV2 | CASRLDTHSPLHF | TGTGCCAGCAGACTCGACACTCATTCACCCCTCCACTTT
TRBJ1-2 | TRBD1 | - | 16 | TRBV27 | CASSLYGDRGLYGYTF | TGTGCCAGCAGTTTATATGGGGACAGGGGTTTATATGGCTACACCTTC
TRBJ1-6 | - | once | 16 | TRBV5-1 | CASSFGGGLDNSPLHF | TGCGCCAGCAGCTTTGGGGGGGGACTCGATAATTCACCCCTCCACTTT
TRBJ2-7 | TRBD1 | - | 15 | TRBV7-8 | CASILGVGGFYEQYF | TGTGCCAGCATCCTCGGTGTAGGGGGCTTCTACGAGCAGTACTTC
TRBJ2-1 | TRBD1 | - | 14 | TRBV28 | CAILRTGGYNEQFF | TGTGCCATCCTTAGGACAGGGGGGTACAATGAGCAGTTCTTC
TRBJ2-1 | - | - | 12 | TRBV28 | CASSFPGPPEFF | TGTGCCAGCAGTTTCCCAGGCCCTCCCGAGTTCTTC
TRBJ1-3 | TRBD1 | - | 16 | TRBV7-2 | CASSSGQGGVGNTIYF | TGTGCCAGCAGCTCGGGACAGGGGGGGGTTGGAAACACCATATATTTT
TRBJ1-5 | - | - | 13 | TRBV30 | CAWSNQGNQPQHF | TGTGCCTGGAGTAACCAGGGCAATCAGCCCCAGCATTTT
TRBJ1-2 | - | - | 14 | TRBV7-2 | CASSLNPLSYGYTF | TGTGCCAGCAGCTTAAACCCCCTTAGCTATGGCTACACCTTC
TRBJ2-2 | - | - | 12 | TRBV5-1 | CASSSEGGELFF | TGCGCCAGCAGCTCAGAGGGCGGGGAGCTGTTTTTT
TRBJ2-7 | - | - | 15 | TRBV11-2 | CASSLPGASSYEQYF | TGTGCCAGCAGCTTACCAGGTGCGAGCTCCTACGAGCAGTACTTC
TRBJ1-3 | TRBD1 | medium-sized | 19 | TRBV29-1 | CSVLPYTLTGKASGNTIYF | TGCAGCGTTCTTCCTTATACCCTGACAGGGAAAGCTTCTGGAAACACCATATATTTT
TRBJ1-5 | - | - | 14 | TRBV6-6 | CASSSAGSNQPQHF | TGTGCCAGCAGCTCGGCGGGGAGCAATCAGCCCCAGCATTTT
TRBJ1-1 | TRBD1 | - | 17 | TRBV3-1/TRBV3-2 | CASSRGTGGGWNTEAFF | TGTGCCAGCAGCAGAGGGACAGGGGGAGGATGGAACACTGAAGCTTTCTTT
TRBJ1-5 | TRBD1 | - | 16 | TRBV7-8 | CASSLGGTANHQPQHF | TGTGCCAGCAGCTTAGGAGGGACAGCAAACCATCAGCCCCAGCATTTT
TRBJ2-1 | - | - | 13 | TRBV7-3 | CASSLNSEGEQFF | TGTGCCAGCAGCTTAAACTCGGAGGGTGAGCAGTTCTTC
TRBJ1-1 | - | - | 15 | TRBV6-5 | CASSPTSRGNTEAFF | TGTGCCAGCAGCCCCACGTCCAGGGGGAACACTGAAGCTTTCTTT
TRBJ2-1 | TRBD2 | once | 15 | TRBV5-1 | CASRGALAGDNEQFF | TGCGCCAGCAGAGGGGCGCTAGCGGGAGACAATGAGCAGTTCTTC
TRBJ2-1 | - | - | 13 | TRBV6-2/TRBV6-3 | CASSYSRDNEQFF | TGTGCCAGCAGTTACTCCAGGGACAATGAGCAGTTCTTC
TRBJ2-1 | TRBD2 | - | 17 | TRBV7-8 | CASSFPLAGPNYNEQFF | TGTGCCAGCAGCTTCCCCTTAGCGGGACCGAACTACAATGAGCAGTTCTTC
TRBJ2-7 | - | once | 13 | TRBV2 | CASIGGDGYEQYF | TGTGCCAGCATAGGGGGGGACGGTTACGAGCAGTACTTC
TRBJ1-5 | - | - | 18 | TRBV3-1/TRBV3-2 | CASSPPFVGESRNQPQHF | TGTGCCAGCAGCCCCCCTTTTGTCGGGGAGAGCCGCAATCAGCCCCAGCATTTT